This record covers a single T cell receptor (beta chain). The sample belongs to a study of CD8+ T cells in alopecia areata. Per the germline V gene, CDR1 is MDHEN and CDR2 is SYDVKM. This CDR3 has 18 amino acids. Trimming removed 4 bases from V and 0 bases from J; junction bases left unmatched: 14. Treatment here: oral pan-JAK inhibitor, 5-10 mg twice daily. cDNA serving as the sequencing template came from extracted, reverse transcribed RNA. Sequenced by immunoSEQ multiplex PCR; TCRdb stores in-frame clones only, minus some. The sample has hundreds of thousands of clones; roughly 64% are singletons. Specimen: CD4+ T cells sorted from blood, collected at week 24, from a patient treated with tofacitinib. The V call is TRBV28, the J call TRBJ1-1; TRBD1 agrees at 7 bases. This sequence was found in a human donor with alopecia areata. In nucleotides, the CDR3 is TGTGCCAGCAGTTCCCCTTACGGCAGGGGGGGCATGAACACTGAAGCTTTCTTT. Its translation is CASSSPYGRGGMNTEAFF.